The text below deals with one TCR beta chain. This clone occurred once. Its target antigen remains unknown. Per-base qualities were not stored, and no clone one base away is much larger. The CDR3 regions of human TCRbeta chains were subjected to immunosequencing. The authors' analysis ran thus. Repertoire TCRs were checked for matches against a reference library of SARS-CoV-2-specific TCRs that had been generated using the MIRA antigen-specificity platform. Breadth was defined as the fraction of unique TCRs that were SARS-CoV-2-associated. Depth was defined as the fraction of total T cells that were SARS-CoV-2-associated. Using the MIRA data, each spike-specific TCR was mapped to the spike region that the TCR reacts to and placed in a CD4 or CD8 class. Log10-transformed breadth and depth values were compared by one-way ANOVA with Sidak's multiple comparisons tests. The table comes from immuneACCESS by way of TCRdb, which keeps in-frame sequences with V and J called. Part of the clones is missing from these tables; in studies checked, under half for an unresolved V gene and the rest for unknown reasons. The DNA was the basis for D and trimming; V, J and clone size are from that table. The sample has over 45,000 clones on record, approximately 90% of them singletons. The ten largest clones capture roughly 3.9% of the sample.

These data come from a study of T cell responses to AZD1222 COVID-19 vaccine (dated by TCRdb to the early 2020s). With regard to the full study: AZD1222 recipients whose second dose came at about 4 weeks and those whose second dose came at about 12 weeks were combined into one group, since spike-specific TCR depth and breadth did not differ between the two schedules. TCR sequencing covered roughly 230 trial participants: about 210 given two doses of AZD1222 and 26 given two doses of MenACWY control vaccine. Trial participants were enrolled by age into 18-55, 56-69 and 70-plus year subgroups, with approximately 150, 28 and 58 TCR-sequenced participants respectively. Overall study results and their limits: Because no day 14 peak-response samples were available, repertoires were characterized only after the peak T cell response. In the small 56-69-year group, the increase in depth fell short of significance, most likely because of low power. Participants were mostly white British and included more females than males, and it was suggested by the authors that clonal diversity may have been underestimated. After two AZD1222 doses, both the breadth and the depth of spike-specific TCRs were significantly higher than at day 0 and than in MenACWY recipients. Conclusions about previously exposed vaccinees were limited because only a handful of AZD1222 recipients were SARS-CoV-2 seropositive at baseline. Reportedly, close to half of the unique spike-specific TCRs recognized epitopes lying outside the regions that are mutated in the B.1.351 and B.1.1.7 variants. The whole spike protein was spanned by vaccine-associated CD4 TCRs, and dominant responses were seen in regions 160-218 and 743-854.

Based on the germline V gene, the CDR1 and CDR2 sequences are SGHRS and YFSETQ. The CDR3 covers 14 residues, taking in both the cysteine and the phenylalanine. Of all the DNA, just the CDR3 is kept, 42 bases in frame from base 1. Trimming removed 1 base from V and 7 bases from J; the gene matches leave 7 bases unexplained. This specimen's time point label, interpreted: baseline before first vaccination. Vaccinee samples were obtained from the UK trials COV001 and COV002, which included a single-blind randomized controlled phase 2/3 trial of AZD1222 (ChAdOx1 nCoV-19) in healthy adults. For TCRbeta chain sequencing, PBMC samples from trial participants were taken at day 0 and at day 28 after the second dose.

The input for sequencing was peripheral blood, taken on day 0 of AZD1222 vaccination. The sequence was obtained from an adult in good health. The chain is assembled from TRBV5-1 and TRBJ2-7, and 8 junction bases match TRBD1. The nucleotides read TGCGCCAGCAGCTTGCTGACAGGGGTGGGTGAGCAGTACTTC. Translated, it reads CASSLLTGVGEQYF.